The source of this T cell receptor (beta chain) is a study of regulatory T cells in long-lasting Graves disease (dated by TCRdb to about 2021). Background for the entire study: Antithyroid drugs had been taken for less than 3 months by newly diagnosed Graves' disease patients. This study used TCR sequencing and RNA sequencing of peripheral blood to compare persistent Graves' disease patients against newly diagnosed Graves' disease patients. The study was registered as a clinical trial and conducted in China. A total of around 35 samples underwent TCR sequencing, from about 13 patients with persistent Graves' disease and around 20 patients with newly diagnosed Graves' disease. Summary of the overall study and its limitations: Persistent Graves' disease patients showed lower TCR Shannon entropy and fewer highly expanded clones than newly diagnosed patients, suggesting clonal expansion. Persistent patients shared more public clonotypes among themselves (2,741) than newly diagnosed patients did (approximately 970). The authors noted that the small sample size was a limitation that may lower accuracy. Sequencing and analysis were limited to the TCR beta chain. TRBV28, TRBJ1-2 and TRBJ2-5 were preferentially used in persistent disease, while TRBV20-1 and TRBJ2-1 were favored in newly diagnosed disease. Peripheral blood alone was examined, since thyroid tissue, which constituted the primary lesion, could not be accessed.

The sample's time point, from its label and the paper: newly diagnosed GD, antithyroid drugs for less than 3 months. For both TCR sequencing and RNA sequencing, RNA was extracted from PBMCs in TRIzol. Graves' disease was diagnosed according to American Thyroid Association guidelines. Recruitment of patients was carried out at an endocrinology department in Xi'an, China. Each patient gave around 9 milliliters of peripheral blood, collected in an EDTA anticoagulant tube. Ficoll Paque Plus density gradient separation was used to isolate PBMCs, and no further T cell sorting was done. An Agilent 2100 Bioanalyzer and agarose gel were used to assess RNA quality, and a NanoDrop 2000 was used to measure RNA concentration. The table lists this clonotype with many counts. Its antigen is currently not known. Base qualities were left out, and no much larger clone turns up one base away. The library relied on multiplex PCR. Sequenced using an Illumina HiSeq 4000. To build TCR beta libraries, CDR3 regions were amplified by Arm-PCR using iRepertoire HTBI primers. Before sequencing, the PCR products underwent gel purification. The study's own analysis went as follows. Gene usage analysis of CDR3 amino acid clonotypes used the approximately 62 TRBV and around 13 TRBJ segments found across samples. COPE and FqMerger were used to merge filtered high-quality paired reads into contigs. Contigs were aligned with BLAST to IMGT TRBV, TRBD and TRBJ reference genes, and CDR3 was defined per IMGT. Highly expanded clones were defined as clonotypes with a frequency above 0.1%. Shannon entropy was used to measure repertoire diversity, and the Gini coefficient was used to measure V-J evenness. A clonotype found in more than one individual was treated as public. TCRdb reprocessed the public reads (quality trimming at Q25 with fastp, clone calling with MiXCR) and kept in-frame beta chains. Records with the same CDR3 protein are collapsed into one entry carrying the most frequent genes and DNA. The V and J calls were not made by the authors but by TCRdb's processing. The sample yields over 500,000 distinct CDR3 sequences; about 15% were counted once. The ten most abundant clones make up 15% to 20% of the sample.

The CDR3 numbers 14 residues from cysteine through phenylalanine. Only the CDR3 part of the read is kept: 42 bases, read in frame from the first base. The V and J ends are trimmed by 5 bases and 2 bases, leaving 13 bases between them. The same data also contributed to another study, on T cells in Graves' hyperthyroidism and ophthalmopathy. The second study's paper adds: A patient counted as having stable Graves' hyperthyroidism if no progression to ophthalmopathy occurred over 18 months of follow-up. Hyperthyroidism patients were aged 18 to 65 years and newly diagnosed, with disease duration of less than 2 months. The study excluded patients with uncontrolled infections, other autoimmune diseases, pregnancy or lactation. Clinical symptoms, serum thyroxine and TRAb, thyroid ultrasound, and orbital computed tomography formed the basis for the diagnoses. The TCR CDR3 was subjected to a first round of RT-PCR using the HTBI primer set and the Qiagen OneStep RT-PCR kit. Most expanded thyroid clonotypes (frequency above 0.001) were also detected in blood, a finding suggesting that blood repertoires may reflect thyroid immune responses. Ophthalmopathy was separated from stable hyperthyroidism by a 13 V-J signature model, with 85% to 90% sensitivity and just over 81% specificity obtained in cross-validation and 80%/75% obtained in testing. During validation, the model predicted progression to ophthalmopathy a median of approximately six months ahead of onset, with around 65% sensitivity and under 85% specificity. To identify distinguishing TCR V-J signatures, a discovery cohort of 100 patients was used, comprising some 43 with Graves' ophthalmopathy and some 57 with stable Graves' hyperthyroidism. An independent validation cohort of some 18 hyperthyroidism patients and 15 or so patients who later progressed to ophthalmopathy tested prospective prediction of ophthalmopathy. For training and testing, the roughly 97 patients in the discovery cohort were randomly divided in a 7:3 ratio. The study also compared thyroid tissue and blood T-cell repertoires from about six Graves' hyperthyroidism patients. After blood sampling, hyperthyroidism patients were treated with methimazole at a starting dose of 30 mg daily, and ophthalmopathy patients were treated with high-dose intravenous methylprednisolone. The libraries were constructed in a second round of multiplex PCR and then size-selected and purified. The libraries were sequenced on an Illumina HiSeq2000 using paired-end 100 bp reads. SOAPnuke was used to process the raw data, throwing out any read that contained adapters or uncalled bases, had a mean Phred below 15, or lacked an exact constant-primer or identifier match. High-quality paired reads were merged using COPE v1.2.5, and each unique nucleotide sequence was defined as a clonotype. MiTCR v1.1 was used to align clonotypes to the IMGT TRBV, TRBD and TRBJ reference segments. Analysis was restricted to V-J combinations with a frequency above 0.0001, which covered 99.2% of repertoires. The TCS score was defined as the ratio of F50 (clonal expansion) to E x V (chaos), calculated using BLOSUM62-based TCRdist between CDR3 peptides within each V-J. Welch's t-statistics and random forest reduced roughly 500 V-J features to 10 to 15, which were used in a naive Bayes classifier (R e1071). Sample size was not statistically predetermined, and investigators were not blinded to group allocation. The paper reports TCR Vbeta CDR3 sequencing of approximately 140 peripheral blood samples: under 45 ophthalmopathy, roughly 80 hyperthyroidism and approximately 17 progressor patients.

The rearrangement joined TRBV12-3 or TRBV12-4 to TRBJ2-7; the D gene is unclear. Material: peripheral blood mononuclear cells (PBMCs), obtained at new diagnosis, from a patient treated with antithyroid drugs. The sequence came from a woman in her thirties with Graves disease. Donor details come from another sample of the same person, matched by shared clones. The nucleotide sequence is TGTGCCAGCAGTCCCGTTTCTGGTACCTACGAGCAGTACTTC. Its product reads: CASSPVSGTYEQYF.